Listed below are T cell receptor beta chains from one sample, sequenced in a study of CD8 T cells in ankylosing spondylitis. MiXCR was run by TCRdb on the 5' RACE reads, yielding one entry per CDR3 protein. The table shows about 25,000 distinct CDR3 sequences, with under 3% occurring only once. Sequencing was done on a sample of blood, either unsorted or a sorted T cell fraction (not recorded which). These receptors were collected from a female donor with ankylosing spondylitis or in good health (not recorded which). Both conserved end residues are part of each CDR3. A D gene is named only where the DNA matches it firmly. The size entry is marked missing in some rows and otherwise reads once, few, many or a size class.

V: TRBV9
D: NA
size: NA
J: TRBJ1-1
CDR3: CASSVESRGTTEAFF
DNA: TGTGCCAGCAGCGTAGAGTCTCGGGGTACCACTGAAGCTTTCTTT

V: TRBV9
D: NA
size: many
J: TRBJ2-2
CDR3: CASSVRDRTGELFF
DNA: TGTGCCAGCAGCGTACGCGATCGCACCGGGGAGCTGTTTTTT

V: TRBV9
D: NA
size: many
J: TRBJ2-5
CDR3: CASSVFPQETQYF
DNA: TGTGCCAGCAGCGTCTTCCCCCAAGAGACCCAGTACTTC

V: TRBV9
D: TRBD1
size: many
J: TRBJ2-6
CDR3: CASSEGQGYGGANVLTF
DNA: TGTGCCAGCAGCGAGGGACAGGGGTACGGTGGGGCCAACGTCCTGACTTTC

V: TRBV9
D: NA
size: many
J: TRBJ2-2
CDR3: CASSVVPIANTGELFF
DNA: TGTGCCAGCAGCGTAGTCCCCATCGCGAACACCGGGGAGCTGTTTTTT

V: TRBV9
D: NA
size: many
J: TRBJ2-1
CDR3: CASSPRPSYNEQFF
DNA: TGTGCCAGCAGCCCGAGGCCCTCCTACAATGAGCAGTTCTTC

V: TRBV9
D: NA
size: many
J: TRBJ1-2
CDR3: CASSAGPYGYTF
DNA: TGTGCCAGCAGCGCAGGGCCTTATGGCTACACCTTC

V: TRBV9
D: NA
size: many
J: TRBJ2-1
CDR3: CASSPQRANNEQFF
DNA: TGTGCCAGCAGTCCCCAGCGGGCCAACAATGAGCAGTTCTTC

V: TRBV9
D: TRBD2
size: many
J: TRBJ2-5
CDR3: CASSASGTRETQYF
DNA: TGTGCCAGCAGCGCTTCCGGGACTAGGGAGACCCAGTACTTC

V: TRBV9
D: TRBD1
size: many
J: TRBJ1-2
CDR3: CASSVAGGRGEGYTF
DNA: TGTGCCAGCAGCGTAGCAGGTGGCAGGGGGGAGGGCTACACCTTC

V: TRBV9
D: NA
size: many
J: TRBJ2-2
CDR3: CASSAKGHTGELFF
DNA: TGTGCCAGCAGCGCGAAGGGTCACACCGGGGAGCTGTTTTTT

V: TRBV9
D: NA
size: many
J: TRBJ2-3
CDR3: CASSVRWEGTDTQYF
DNA: TGTGCCAGCAGCGTAAGGTGGGAGGGCACAGATACGCAGTATTTT

V: TRBV9
D: TRBD1
size: many
J: TRBJ1-2
CDR3: CASSVSGTDNYGYTF
DNA: TGTGCCAGCAGCGTCTCCGGGACAGACAACTATGGCTACACCTTC

V: TRBV9
D: TRBD1
size: many
J: TRBJ1-4
CDR3: CASSTNTGQGSNEKLFF
DNA: TGTGCCAGCAGCACGAATACGGGACAGGGTTCTAATGAAAAACTGTTTTTT

V: TRBV9
D: NA
size: many
J: TRBJ2-5
CDR3: CASSVGGLGETQYF
DNA: TGTGCCAGCAGCGTAGGGGGCCTGGGGGAGACCCAGTACTTC

V: TRBV9
D: TRBD1
size: few
J: TRBJ2-2
CDR3: CASSVRTGITGELFF
DNA: TGTGCCAGCAGCGTAAGGACAGGGATCACCGGGGAGCTGTTTTTT

V: TRBV9
D: NA
size: many
J: TRBJ2-1
CDR3: CASSVAGAAYNEQFF
DNA: TGTGCCAGCAGCGTAGCAGGGGCAGCCTACAATGAGCAGTTCTTC

V: TRBV9
D: NA
size: many
J: TRBJ2-7
CDR3: CASSLSTEYGREQYF
DNA: TGTGCCAGCAGCCTGAGCACGGAGTACGGTCGGGAGCAGTACTTC

V: TRBV9
D: NA
size: many
J: TRBJ2-7
CDR3: CASSPSPDLYEQYF
DNA: TGTGCCAGCAGCCCTAGCCCAGACCTATACGAGCAGTACTTC

V: TRBV9
D: NA
size: NA
J: TRBJ2-7
CDR3: CASSVGAVSTFEQYF
DNA: TGTGCCAGCAGCGTAGGGGCAGTTTCTACTTTCGAGCAGTACTTC

V: TRBV9
D: TRBD2
size: many
J: TRBJ2-1
CDR3: CASSGELAGGSSYNEQFF
DNA: TGTGCCAGCAGCGGTGAACTAGCGGGGGGGAGCTCCTACAATGAGCAGTTCTTC

V: TRBV9
D: NA
size: many
J: TRBJ2-1
CDR3: CASSVDWPPYNEQFF
DNA: TGTGCCAGCAGCGTCGACTGGCCCCCTTACAATGAGCAGTTCTTC

V: TRBV9
D: NA
size: many
J: TRBJ2-2
CDR3: CASSGPGTTTGELFF
DNA: TGTGCCAGCAGCGGCCCCGGGACCACTACCGGGGAGCTGTTTTTT

V: TRBV9
D: NA
size: medium-sized
J: TRBJ2-1
CDR3: CASSVGIGMANEQFF
DNA: TGTGCCAGCAGCGTAGGGATCGGCATGGCCAATGAGCAGTTCTTC

V: TRBV9
D: NA
size: many
J: TRBJ1-6
CDR3: CASSVEGNSPLHF
DNA: TGTGCCAGCAGCGTAGAGGGTAATTCACCCCTCCACTTT

V: TRBV9
D: NA
size: many
J: TRBJ1-6
CDR3: CASSVGQNDNSPLHF
DNA: TGTGCCAGCAGCGTAGGACAGAACGATAATTCACCCCTCCACTTT